Listed below are T cell receptor beta chains from one sample, sequenced in a study of blood T cell repertoires in COVID-19. Produced via immunoSEQ multiplex PCR; TCRdb's table is partial and in-frame only. The sample lists about 26,000 clones; about four fifths were seen once. What was sequenced was peripheral blood. The receptors originated from a human donor in a cohort sampled during active COVID-19. Both conserved end residues are part of each CDR3. The order of the fields is D gene, J gene, clone size, V gene, CDR3 protein, CDR3 DNA. D genes are given only for firm matches. Rows may omit the clone size; those that give it use once, few, many or a size class.

-	TRBJ1-5	-	TRBV6-2/TRBV6-3	CASSPGTNSNQPQHF	TGTGCCAGCAGTCCCGGGACAAATAGCAATCAGCCCCAGCATTTT
TRBD1	TRBJ2-5	-	TRBV4-2	CASSPSRGQGPQETQYF	TGTGCCAGCAGCCCCTCAAGGGGACAGGGGCCGCAAGAGACCCAGTACTTC
-	TRBJ1-1	once	TRBV29-1	CSALRVGSWRTEAFF	TGCAGCGCCCTCAGAGTCGGCTCTTGGAGGACTGAAGCTTTCTTT
-	TRBJ1-4	-	TRBV30	CAWRLRGNEKLFF	TGTGCCTGGAGGCTTAGGGGTAACGAAAAACTGTTTTTT
TRBD1	TRBJ2-1	-	TRBV11-2	CASSLSDRGIDEQFF	TGTGCCAGCAGCTTATCTGACAGGGGGATCGATGAGCAGTTCTTC
TRBD1	TRBJ2-7	once	TRBV5-4	CASSLGQGAYEQYF	TGTGCCAGCAGCTTGGGGCAGGGGGCGTACGAGCAGTACTTC
-	TRBJ2-7	-	TRBV5-1	CASSLFGTPYEQYF	TGCGCCAGCAGCTTGTTTGGGACACCCTACGAGCAGTACTTC
-	TRBJ2-3	-	TRBV19	CASSLPRLKDTQYF	TGTGCCAGTAGTCTACCCCGGTTGAAGGATACGCAGTATTTT
TRBD1	TRBJ1-3	few	TRBV28	CASRTGGSGNTIYF	TGTGCCAGCAGGACAGGGGGCTCTGGAAACACCATATATTTT
TRBD2	TRBJ2-3	once	TRBV29-1	CSEAVSGVPPDTQYF	TGCAGCGAGGCGGTTAGCGGGGTCCCCCCAGATACGCAGTATTTT
-	TRBJ1-4	-	TRBV5-4	CASSLELGGPGEKLFF	TGTGCCAGCAGCTTGGAATTGGGGGGGCCTGGTGAAAAACTGTTTTTT
TRBD2	TRBJ2-7	-	TRBV7-2	CASSPTGTTRLQYF	TGTGCCAGCAGCCCCACCGGGACTACCCGCCTGCAGTACTTC
TRBD1	TRBJ1-3	-	TRBV11-3	CASSSTGVGNTIYF	TGTGCCAGCAGCTCCACAGGGGTTGGAAACACCATATATTTT
TRBD1	TRBJ1-3	-	TRBV5-4	CASSRGQGNTIYF	TGTGCCAGCAGCCGGGGACAGGGAAACACCATATATTTT
TRBD2	TRBJ2-7	-	TRBV2	CASREGLAAVGEQYF	TGTGCCAGCAGGGAGGGACTAGCGGCCGTCGGCGAGCAGTACTTC
-	TRBJ1-1	-	TRBV12-3/TRBV12-4	CASRLGQGLYAFF	TGTGCCAGCAGACTTGGTCAGGGGTTGTATGCTTTCTTT
-	TRBJ2-1	-	TRBV5-1	CASSLVAPSNEQFF	TGCGCCAGCAGCTTGGTTGCCCCTAGTAATGAGCAGTTCTTC
TRBD2	TRBJ2-4	-	TRBV7-2	CASSPGGGAKNIQYF	TGTGCCAGCAGCCCGGGGGGGGGAGCCAAAAACATTCAGTACTTC
-	TRBJ1-1	few	TRBV19	CASSMGGGNTEAFF	TGTGCCAGTAGTATGGGGGGAGGTAACACTGAAGCTTTCTTT
TRBD2	TRBJ2-1	-	TRBV4-1	CASSQGALARGRSEQFF	TGCGCCAGCAGCCAAGGGGCTCTAGCGCGGGGGAGGAGTGAGCAGTTCTTC
-	TRBJ1-2	-	TRBV29-1	CSVDGTGGGYGYTF	TGCAGCGTTGACGGGACTGGTGGAGGCTATGGCTACACCTTC
TRBD1	TRBJ1-5	-	TRBV29-1	CSVEIAGTGDQPQHF	TGCAGCGTTGAAATTGCAGGGACAGGGGATCAGCCCCAGCATTTT
-	TRBJ2-2	-	TRBV5-1	CASSLDSGLNTGELFF	TGCGCCAGCAGCTTGGATAGCGGACTGAACACCGGGGAGCTGTTTTTT
-	TRBJ1-5	once	TRBV20-1	CSASETGTGNQPQHF	TGCAGTGCTAGTGAGACGGGAACCGGTAATCAGCCCCAGCATTTT
TRBD1	TRBJ1-1	hyperexpanded	TRBV5-1	CASSFTGVAFF	TGCGCCAGCAGCTTTACAGGGGTGGCTTTCTTT
TRBD1	TRBJ1-1	-	TRBV6-5	CASTVGGRDTEAFF	TGTGCCAGCACCGTAGGGGGCCGGGACACTGAAGCTTTCTTT
-	TRBJ1-5	-	TRBV19	CASSRQSLYSNQPQHF	TGTGCCAGTAGTAGACAGTCTTTATATAGCAATCAGCCCCAGCATTTT
-	TRBJ2-6	-	TRBV5-1	CASSLATLPAGANVLTF	TGCGCCAGCAGCTTGGCCACTCTACCTGCTGGGGCCAACGTCCTGACTTTC
-	TRBJ2-5	once	TRBV19	CASCRGRGETQYF	TGTGCCAGTTGTCGGGGTCGGGGTGAGACCCAGTACTTC
-	TRBJ1-5	-	TRBV19	CASNRGYQPQHF	TGTGCCAGTAACCGAGGGTATCAGCCCCAGCATTTT
TRBD1	TRBJ1-4	-	TRBV5-1	CASSLNRDRGEKLFF	TGCGCCAGCAGCTTGAACCGGGACAGGGGTGAAAAACTGTTTTTT
-	TRBJ1-5	-	TRBV6-2/TRBV6-3	CASSYRPGLSQPQHF	TGTGCCAGCAGTTACCGACCGGGACTTAGTCAGCCCCAGCATTTT
-	TRBJ1-1	-	TRBV7-2	CASSLQAVRGTEAFF	TGTGCCAGCAGCTTACAGGCCGTTAGGGGCACTGAAGCTTTCTTT
TRBD2	TRBJ2-3	-	TRBV6-2/TRBV6-3	CASSYTALTSGIDTQYF	TGTGCCAGCAGTTACACCGCCCTGACTAGCGGGATAGATACGCAGTATTTT
TRBD1	TRBJ2-7	-	TRBV5-1	CASSPGQNYEQYF	TGCGCCAGCAGCCCGGGACAGAACTACGAGCAGTACTTC
-	TRBJ1-6	-	TRBV18	CASSPWRGIGYNSPLHF	TGTGCCAGCTCACCATGGCGGGGTATTGGGTATAATTCACCCCTCCACTTT
TRBD1	TRBJ1-4	-	TRBV7-2	CASSTGQATNEKLFF	TGTGCCAGCAGCACAGGACAGGCAACTAATGAAAAACTGTTTTTT
TRBD1	TRBJ1-1	-	TRBV7-8	CASSLGRQGLGTEAFF	TGTGCCAGCAGCTTAGGCAGACAGGGCCTGGGCACTGAAGCTTTCTTT
TRBD2	TRBJ2-5	-	TRBV19	CASSILAGGQETQYF	TGTGCCAGTAGTATACTAGCGGGAGGGCAAGAGACCCAGTACTTC
TRBD1	TRBJ1-1	-	TRBV5-4	CASSLGTGVIEAFF	TGTGCCAGCAGCTTAGGGACAGGGGTAATTGAAGCTTTCTTT
TRBD1	TRBJ2-3	once	TRBV4-2	CASSQDSGTAGLGF	TGTGCCAGCAGCCAAGATAGTGGGACAGCCGGTCTCGGGTTT
-	TRBJ2-1	-	TRBV5-1	CASSFRAGNNEQFF	TGCGCCAGCAGCTTTCGGGCGGGAAACAATGAGCAGTTCTTC
-	TRBJ2-3	-	TRBV24-1	CATSDLGLTDTQYF	TGTGCCACCAGTGATTTGGGACTCACAGATACGCAGTATTTT
TRBD1	TRBJ2-5	-	TRBV23-1	CASSPPGQGAETQYF	TGCGCCAGCAGTCCCCCGGGACAGGGAGCAGAGACCCAGTACTTC
TRBD2	TRBJ2-6	-	TRBV11-2	CASSLASGSSGANVLTF	TGTGCCAGCAGCTTAGCTAGCGGGAGCTCTGGGGCCAACGTCCTGACTTTC
TRBD1	TRBJ1-2	-	TRBV19	CASSYQGDYGYTF	TGTGCCAGTAGTTACCAGGGGGACTATGGCTACACCTTC
-	TRBJ2-2	-	TRBV5-1	CASSLMGLTVNTGELFF	TGCGCCAGCAGCTTGATGGGTCTGACAGTAAACACCGGGGAGCTGTTTTTT
TRBD1	TRBJ2-7	-	TRBV15	CATSSGQETYEQYF	TGTGCCACCAGCAGCGGACAGGAGACCTACGAGCAGTACTTC
TRBD1	TRBJ1-6	-	TRBV7-2	CASSPRQGESSPLHF	TGTGCCAGCAGCCCCCGACAGGGGGAGTCTTCACCCCTCCACTTT
-	TRBJ2-5	-	TRBV21-1	CASSPPRAQTQYF	TGTGCCAGCAGCCCCCCGCGGGCCCAGACCCAGTACTTC
-	TRBJ1-2	-	TRBV6-5	CATQTGRGYGYTF	TGTGCCACGCAGACGGGGAGAGGTTATGGCTACACCTTC
-	TRBJ2-4	-	TRBV3-1/TRBV3-2	CASSQQATKNIQYF	TGTGCCAGCAGCCAACAGGCGACCAAAAACATTCAGTACTTC